Below, 9 T cell receptor beta chains from the same sample are listed, as sequenced in a study of vaccination and CD4 T cells after COVID-19. No antigen is known for these receptors. The treatment denotes: roughly ten-day PBMC culture with coronavirus spike peptide pools or control peptides (ViraFEST assay). Once obtained from cultured CD4+ T cells, the DNA was sequenced using the Oncomine TCR Beta short-read assay. TCRdb recomputed calls from the PCR reads with MiXCR, one row per CDR3 protein. The profile shows around 20,000 distinct CDR3 sequences, about 53% of them singletons. Input material: CD4+ T cells from blood, cultured in vitro. All receptors derive from a human donor who had recovered from COVID-19.

The chain has TRBV7-9 and TRBJ1-1; D uncertain. Germline-derived CDR1 and CDR2 are SEHNR and FQNEAQ (reference sequence). There are 15 residues in the CDR3. V was pared by 1 base and J by 2 bases, with 11 bases between. DNA of the CDR3: TGTGCCAGCAGCTTAGGTCTCAGCCCAAACACTGAAGCTTTCTTT. Translated, it gives CASSLGLSPNTEAFF. The full variable domain, completed using reference TRBV7-9 and TRBJ1-1, is DTGVSQNPRHKITKRGQNVTFRCDPISEHNRLYWYRQTLGQGPEFLTYFQNEAQLEKSRLLSDRFSAERPKGSFSTLEIQRTEQGDSAMYLCASSLGLSPNTEAFFGQGTRLTVV.

This clonotype showed up just once. The V and J genes are TRBV6-1 and TRBJ2-7, with 7 bases fitting TRBD1. V shed 6 bases and J 3 bases; nucleotides not matched to a gene: 8. Germline assignment: CDR1 MNHNS and CDR2 SASEGT. CDR3 length: 14 residues. The CDR3 loop reads CASSQQGLGYEQYF. In nucleotides, the CDR3 is TGTGCCAGCAGCCAACAGGGGCTAGGCTACGAGCAGTACTTC.

The V gene is TRBV12-3 or TRBV12-4, the J gene TRBJ2-3, with D hard to call. CDR3 size: 13 residues. V was cut by 6 bases and J by 4 bases, with 11 bases left in between. The CDR3 DNA follows: TGTGCCAGCAGGACCTCCGGGCCAGATACGCAGTATTTT. It is translated as CASRTSGPDTQYF.

V and J are TRBV7-6 and TRBJ2-7; weak D call: TRBD2 (5 bases). The CDR3 is 15 amino acids. Germline values: CDR1 SGHVS, CDR2 FNYEAQ. V gave up 6 bases and J gave up 0 bases, with 15 bases separating them. Here the CDR3 reads CASRSYSGPSYEQYF. In DNA form, the CDR3 reads TGTGCCAGCAGGAGTTACAGCGGTCCCTCCTACGAGCAGTACTTC.

The J gene is TRBJ2-3, the V gene TRBV6-1; the match to TRBD2 covers 7 bases. The CDR3 length is 20 residues. V trimming: 3 bases; J trimming: 3 bases; junction bases outside the gene matches: 21. Germline V CDR1 and CDR2: MNHNS, SASEGT. The CDR3 DNA reads as TGTGCCAGCAGTGATCTAGCTAGCGGAGGGAAATACGCATTTACAGATACGCAGTATTTT. Protein product: CASSDLASGGKYAFTDTQYF.

V usage is TRBV30 and J usage is TRBJ1-5; 7 bases map to TRBD1. Germline CDR1 GTSNPN, CDR2 SVGIG (reference sequence). Unmatched junction bases numbered 6, after V lost 2 bases and J lost 5 bases. The CDR3 consists of 14 residues. In DNA, the CDR3 is TGTGCCTGGAGTTTGGGACAGAGAGATCAGCCCCAGCATTTT. Residues: CAWSLGQRDQPQHF.

This rearrangement joins TRBV5-1 to TRBJ2-1; 8 positions agree with TRBD2. Germline V CDR1 and CDR2: SGHRS, YFSETQ. V was clipped by 2 bases and J by 3 bases; unmatched bases: 4. The CDR3 extends over 15 amino acids. CDR3 bases: TGCGCCAGCAGCTTCCTAGCGGGCCTCTACAATGAGCAGTTCTTC. It is translated as CASSFLAGLYNEQFF.

The rearrangement joins TRBV27 to TRBJ1-1; a weak D match, TRBD1 (5 bases). From germline, CDR1 is MNHEY and CDR2 SMNVEV (reference sequence). Trimming took off 0 bases at V and 3 bases at J, with 20 bases between the two ends. The CDR3 consists of 18 residues. The CDR3 reads CASSLSLLGARGDTEAFF. CDR3 nucleotide sequence: TGTGCCAGCAGTTTATCCCTTCTTGGGGCGCGGGGTGACACTGAAGCTTTCTTT.

J is TRBJ1-1 and V is TRBV5-5; D may be TRBD1 (5 bases). From germline, CDR1 is SGHKS and CDR2 YYEKEE (reference sequence). This CDR3 comprises 15 residues. The V gene lost 0 bases and the J gene lost 5 bases, with 14 bases spanning the gap. CDR3 DNA: TGTGCCAGCAGCTTGGCGGCAGGGTGGGGGACTGAAGCTTTCTTT. Its protein product is CASSLAAGWGTEAFF. The full variable domain, rest sourced from reference TRBV5-5 and TRBJ1-1, is DAGVTQSPTHLIKTRGQQVTLRCSPISGHKSVSWYQQVLGQGPQFIFQYYEKEERGRGNFPDRFSARQFPNYSSELNVNALLLGDSALYLCASSLAAGWGTEAFFGQGTRLTVV.